The next 15 T cell receptor beta chains were all read from a single sample in a study of tumor and adjacent non-tumor tissue in lung cancer. RNA was extracted from bulk tissue without any cell sorting. Three rounds of nested PCR, following a modified ARM-PCR protocol, produced the TCRbeta library. TCRdb itself ran the multiplex PCR reads through MiXCR, one entry per CDR3 protein. The sample includes about 80,000 distinct CDR3 sequences, over 75% seen only once; the top ten take roughly 13%. Sequencing was carried out using lung tumor tissue. The receptors derive from a woman in her 50s with non-small cell lung cancer.

The chain links TRBV10-3 to TRBJ2-3; perhaps TRBD2 as D (6 bases). This CDR3 contains 16 residues. The V gene lost 3 bases and the J gene lost 0 bases, with 13 bases spanning the gap. CDR1 is ENHRY, CDR2 SYGVKD, per germline. The CDR3 region has the DNA TGTGCCATCAGTGAAAGACTAGAGGGAAGCACAGATACGCAGTATTTT. It codes for CAISERLEGSTDTQYF.

The chain employs TRBV29-1 and TRBJ2-1, with 7 nucleotides matching TRBD2. CDR3 length equals 14 residues. Germline V gene lookup returns CDR1 SQVTM and CDR2 ANQGSEA. Trimming at V came to 0 bases and at J to 8 bases, leaving 7 bases not matched to a gene. The CDR3, as DNA: TGCAGCGTTGAAGACGGCGGGGGATGGTATGAGCAGTTCTTC. As protein: CSVEDGGGWYEQFF.

This clonotype was detected many times. The V gene is TRBV5-4, the J gene TRBJ2-7; TRBD2 agrees at 8 bases. V lost 7 bases and J lost 4; bases outside the gene matches: 7. The CDR3 has 13 residues. CDR1 and CDR2 from the germline V gene are SGHNT and YYREEE (reference sequence). In DNA, the CDR3 is TGTGCCAGCTCGTCGGGACTAGTTTACGAGCAGTACTTC. Its translation: CASSSGLVYEQYF.

Note on this clonotype: Since no conserved phenylalanine or tryptophan closes the CDR3, a read error is the likely cause. The rearrangement joins TRBV12-3 or TRBV12-4 to TRBJ1-1; D uncertain. There are 13 residues in the CDR3. DNA of the CDR3: TGTACCAGCAGTTTAGCTGAGAACACTGAAGCTTTCCTT. Its translation: CTSSLAENTEAFL.

The rearrangement uses TRBV10-3 and TRBJ2-7; D gene unclear. CDR1 is ENHRY and CDR2 is SYGVKD in the germline V gene. The CDR3 totals 13 residues. V lost 10 bases to trimming and J lost 3 bases, with 16 bases between them. CDR3 bases: TGTGCCAAGGAGCAGACCGCTTACTACGAGCAGTACTTC. As protein: CAKEQTAYYEQYF.

To note about this clonotype: One junction end does not reproduce the germline sequence, and a read error may be involved. The genes are TRBV20-1 and TRBJ2-3; D is tentatively TRBD1 or TRBD2 (6 bases each). The CDR3 has 17 residues. CDR1 DFQATT and CDR2 SNEGSKA come from the germline V gene (reference sequence). CDR3 in amino acids: CSAGDRRGFMVTDTQYF. CDR3 sequence (DNA): TGCAGTGCTGGAGATCGGAGGGGGTTTATGGTCACAGATACGCAGTATTTT.

As concerns this clonotype: The junction differs from germline at one of its ends, possibly a read error. This sequence joins TRBV20-1 and TRBJ2-7, with D perhaps TRBD2 (5 bases). Germline assignment: CDR1 DFQATT and CDR2 SNEGSKA (reference sequence). CDR3 length: 12 amino acids. CDR3 sequence (DNA): TGCAGTGCCACCGGACTGGTGAAGGAGCAGTATTTC. This codes for CSATGLVKEQYF.

This clonotype turned up a few times. Just one base apart from a much larger clone, this may be a read error. The V call is TRBV7-8, the J call TRBJ1-1; perhaps TRBD1 as D (5 bases). The CDR3 consists of 12 residues. The germline V and J ends were trimmed by 1 base and 7 bases, with 7 bases remaining between them. Looked up from germline, CDR1 is SGHVS and CDR2 is FQNEAQ. CDR3 region: CASSLGQFEAFF. CDR3 DNA: TGTGCCAGCAGCTTAGGACAGTTTGAAGCTTTCTTT.

In regard to this clonotype: Germline and junction disagree at one end, which may indicate a read error. The chain recombines TRBV11-2 with TRBJ2-7; TRBD2 agrees at 8 bases. The CDR3 is made up of 15 amino acids. Germline V gene data show CDR1 as SGHAT and CDR2 as FQNNGV. The CDR3 bases are TGTTCCAGCAGGGACTGGCGGGAGGACTCTTACGAGCAGTACTTC. Its protein is CSSRDWREDSYEQYF.

For this clonotype: The CDR3 end shows no conserved phenylalanine or tryptophan, and so a read error is likely. The chain combines TRBV10-3 with TRBJ2-7; 9 bases map to TRBD1. CDR1 is ENHRY and CDR2 is SYGVKD in the germline V gene. The CDR3 covers 15 residues. Unmatched junction bases numbered 8, after V lost 5 bases and J lost 3 bases. CDR3 loop: CAISPGTGNFYEQYI. The CDR3 DNA is TGTGCCATCAGTCCCGGGACAGGGAACTTCTACGAGCAGTACATC.

In regard to this clonotype: Its ends do not fully match the called genes, so a read error is possible. The CDR3 DNA reads TGCAGTGTTAGAGATAGCGGGAGTCGGAATAAGCAGTTCTTC. Translating gives CSVRDSGSRNKQFF. The chain has TRBV20-1 and TRBJ2-1; 9 nucleotides agree with TRBD2. This CDR3 has 14 residues. Germline values: CDR1 DFQATT, CDR2 SNEGSKA (reference sequence).

The rearrangement links TRBV6-6 to TRBJ2-1, with 8 bases identical to TRBD2. CDR3 size: 17 residues. The germline CDR1 and CDR2 sequences are MNHNY and SVGAGI (reference sequence). After removal of 1 base from V and 12 bases from J, the junction contained 17 bases not matched to a gene. CDR3 loop: CASSYLVAGSLGDAQFF. CDR3 DNA sequence: TGTGCCAGCAGTTACTTGGTAGCGGGATCCTTGGGGGATGCGCAGTTCTTC.

A note on this clonotype: The CDR3 does not end in the conserved phenylalanine or tryptophan, so this is likely a read error. The chain links TRBV10-3 to TRBJ2-1, with no clear D. This CDR3 spans 13 amino acids. In germline, CDR1 is ENHRY, CDR2 SYGVKD. The V end was cut by 4 bases, the J end by 1 base, with 5 bases between. CDR3 in DNA: TGTGCCATCAGTGGCGGATCCTACAATGAGCAGTTCTTG. This sequence encodes CAISGGSYNEQFL.

With regard to this clonotype: A read error may produce the germline difference seen at one junction end. The chain is built from TRBV11-1 and TRBJ2-3, with 10 bases lining up with TRBD1. The CDR3 is 13 amino acids. Germline lookup yields CDR1 SGHAT and CDR2 FQDESV (reference sequence). The CDR3 coding sequence is TGTGCAAGCAGAGGGACAGGGGTGGATAGGCAGTATTTT. Translation: CASRGTGVDRQYF.

About this clonotype: It is likely a read error, because the conserved phenylalanine at the end of the CDR3 is missing. The chain has TRBV6-1 and TRBJ2-1; possible D gene TRBD1, 5 bases. The CDR3 covers 16 residues. Germline CDR1 reads MNHNS; CDR2 reads SASEGT. The CDR3 loop is CTSKSLTGSFVDEQFL. The CDR3 DNA reads TGTACCAGCAAGAGCCTAACAGGATCCTTTGTGGATGAGCAGTTCTTG.